This T cell receptor beta chain was documented in a study of Tregs in tolerant kidney transplant recipients. Regarding this clone: Its cognate antigen is unknown. The sequenced fragment ends 3 residues before the CDR3 boundary, so the rest is inferred from the germline J gene.

Using immunoSEQ multiplex PCR, the repertoire was profiled, and TCRdb retains in-frame clones only, with some absent. The sample totals about 48,000 clones. Per the germline V gene, CDR1 is SGHRS and CDR2 is YFSETQ. V lost 2 bases and J lost 3; bases outside the gene matches: 4. The CDR3 is 14 amino acids. Whole-study findings and limits: Tolerant patients' donor-specific Tregs expanded beyond overall Tregs, suggesting antigen-driven growth.

This sequence joins TRBV5-1 and TRBJ2-5; 7 bases are shared with TRBD1. This material consisted of CD4+ T cells from blood, taken before the transplant. The receptor was isolated from a human donor who received a combined kidney and bone marrow transplant. Incomplete CDR3 DNA: TGCGCCAGCAGCTTCGAAGGGGGCAAAGAGACC. It specifies CASSFEGGKET. From start to end, the CDR3 is CASSFEGGKETQYF.